A single sample is the source of the 29 T cell receptor beta chains below, sequenced in a study of blood T cell repertoires in COVID-19. Using immunoSEQ multiplex PCR, the repertoire was profiled, and TCRdb retains in-frame clones only, with some absent. Found here are more than 85,000 clones, around 89% of them singletons; the top ten hold over 3%. The specimen was peripheral blood. The receptors originated from a woman aged 45-59 years with acute or convalescent COVID-19.

This chain uses TRBV18 with TRBJ2-7; 9 bases line up with TRBD1. The CDR3 loop spans 15 amino acids. Germline CDR1 KGHSH, CDR2 LQKENI. Trimming removed 3 bases from V and 2 bases from J; junction bases left unmatched: 5. CDR3 sequence reads: CASSPVGQGPYEQYF. The CDR3 region has the DNA TGTGCCAGCTCACCCGTGGGACAGGGCCCCTACGAGCAGTACTTC.

This sequence joins TRBV5-6 and TRBJ1-6, with unresolved D. This CDR3 has 13 amino acids. The germline CDR1 and CDR2 sequences are SGHDT and YYEEEE. Trimming shortened V by 4 bases and J by 6 bases, and 8 bases separated the two germline ends. CDR3 loop: CASSPGSNSPLHF. The DNA of the CDR3 is TGTGCCAGCAGCCCGGGAAGTAATTCACCCCTCCACTTT. Together with reference TRBV5-6 and TRBJ1-6, the CDR3 gives the full variable domain: DAGVTQSPTHLIKTRGQQVTLRCSPKSGHDTVSWYQQALGQGPQFIFQYYEEEERQRGNFPDRFSGHQFPNYSSELNVNALLLGDSALYLCASSPGSNSPLHFGNGTRLTVT.

The V gene is TRBV7-2, the J gene TRBJ2-3; D ambiguous. The CDR3 has 13 residues. Deletions cut 2 bases from V and 6 bases from J, with 9 bases between. The germline V gene has CDR1 SGHTA and CDR2 FQGNSA. The DNA for the CDR3 is TGTGCCAGCAGCTTAACGCCCCAGGATACGCAGTATTTT. Translating gives CASSLTPQDTQYF.

The J gene is TRBJ2-3, the V gene TRBV28; the match to TRBD2 covers 9 bases. The germline V gene encodes CDR1 MDHEN and CDR2 SYDVKM. Germline trimming cut 5 bases from V and 5 bases from J; bases unmatched to any gene: 11. The CDR3 covers 16 residues. CDR3 amino acids: CASSETSGPQRDTQYF. The CDR3 DNA reads as TGTGCCAGCAGTGAGACTAGCGGCCCCCAAAGAGATACGCAGTATTTT.

The table lists this clone with a count of one. The chain combines TRBV7-9 with TRBJ2-5; the match to TRBD1 covers 11 bases. Germline V lookup: CDR1 SEHNR, CDR2 FQNEAQ (reference sequence). The CDR3 spans 15 residues. The junction had 6 bases not matched to a gene; V was cut back by 5 bases and J by 4 bases. CDR3 DNA sequence: TGTGCCAGCAGCCTGGACAGGGGGCTAGGAGAGACCCAGTACTTC. As protein: CASSLDRGLGETQYF.

The V gene is TRBV5-1, the J gene TRBJ2-1; D is ambiguous. CDR1 SGHRS and CDR2 YFSETQ come from the germline V gene. V was shortened by 4 bases and J by 1 base, with 9 bases between the two germline ends. This CDR3 is built from 14 residues. The CDR3 bases are TGCGCCAGCAGCCCTTACAGTTCCTACAATGAGCAGTTCTTC. Amino acid sequence: CASSPYSSYNEQFF.

This chain connects TRBV7-9 to TRBJ2-7; D is possibly TRBD1 (6 bases). Trimming removed 3 bases at V and 2 bases at J, with 14 bases between. Per the germline V gene, CDR1 is SEHNR and CDR2 is FQNEAQ (reference sequence). The CDR3 contains 15 residues. Here the CDR3 reads CASSLRDNGPYEQYF. Written as DNA, the CDR3 is TGTGCCAGCAGCTTGAGGGACAATGGGCCCTACGAGCAGTACTTC.

This rearrangement joins TRBV3-1 (or the pseudogene TRBV3-2) to TRBJ2-1; 10 nucleotides align to TRBD2. Germline V gene lookup returns CDR1 LGHDT and CDR2 YNNKEL (reference sequence). The CDR3 runs to 15 residues. The V gene end was trimmed by 4 bases and the J gene end by 7 bases; junction bases not matched to a gene: 7. The CDR3 coding sequence is TGTGCCAGCAGCCCCACGACTAGCGGGTTTAATGAGCAGTTCTTC. It codes for CASSPTTSGFNEQFF.

This chain joins TRBV18 and TRBJ2-5; TRBD2 aligns across 13 bases. V lost 6 bases to trimming and J lost 2 bases; unmatched junction nucleotides: 18. The CDR3 is made up of 20 amino acids. Germline CDR1 KGHSH, CDR2 LQKENI. CDR3: CASSSNPRTSGRGLQETQYF. In DNA, the CDR3 is TGTGCCAGCTCTTCAAACCCAAGGACTAGCGGGAGAGGCCTACAAGAGACCCAGTACTTC.

The V gene is TRBV19, the J gene TRBJ1-1; TRBD1 is a possible D gene (6 bases). The CDR3 has 14 amino acids. Germline assignment: CDR1 LNHDA and CDR2 SQIVND (reference sequence). Between the trimmed V and J ends, which lost 7 bases and 5 bases, there was a span of 17 bases. The DNA for the CDR3 is TGTGCCAGTACCATAGTCGGCCAGGGGACTGAAGCTTTCTTT. This translates into CASTIVGQGTEAFF.

This clone was detected only once. The V gene is TRBV7-6, the J gene TRBJ2-3; D unclear. Germline CDR1 and CDR2: SGHVS and FNYEAQ. CDR3 length equals 15 residues. V was shortened by 6 bases and J by 0 bases, with 13 bases between the two germline ends. CDR3 sequence: CASSSSLSSTDTQYF. For the CDR3, the DNA is TGTGCCAGCAGTTCGTCTTTATCGAGCACAGATACGCAGTATTTT.

This chain uses TRBV2 with TRBJ1-1, with D tentatively TRBD1 (6 bases). This CDR3 is built from 14 residues. Trimming left V 5 bases short and J 4 bases short, with 14 bases between. From germline, CDR1 is SNHLY and CDR2 FYNNEI. CDR3 coding DNA: TGTGCCAGCAGTTACAGGGATCTGGGCACTGAAGCTTTCTTT. Encoded protein: CASSYRDLGTEAFF.

This clone was seen more than once but under ten times. The rearrangement uses TRBV19 and TRBJ2-2; maybe TRBD1 (5 bases). CDR1 and CDR2 (germline): LNHDA, SQIVND (reference sequence). V dropped 7 bases and J dropped 5 bases, with 14 bases sitting between them. This CDR3 spans 14 amino acids. CDR3 region: CASTTIRATGELFF. Here the CDR3 DNA reads TGTGCCAGTACCACTATCAGGGCAACCGGGGAGCTGTTTTTT. Full variable domain (outside the CDR3, taken from reference TRBV19 and TRBJ2-2): DGGITQSPKYLFRKEGQNVTLSCEQNLNHDAMYWYRQDPGQGLRLIYYSQIVNDFQKGDIAEGYSVSREKKESFPLTVTSAQKNPTAFYLCASTTIRATGELFFGEGSRLTVL.

The rearrangement links TRBV2 to TRBJ2-1; TRBD2 aligns across 7 bases. The CDR3 sequence is 14 residues long. The ends lost 7 bases at V and 3 bases at J; junction bases unmatched: 6. Germline V gives CDR1 SNHLY, CDR2 FYNNEI. The CDR3 DNA reads TGTGCCAGCACAGGCGGGAGCCACTACAATGAGCAGTTCTTC. Translated: CASTGGSHYNEQFF. The variable domain in full, with the rest retrieved from reference TRBV2 and TRBJ2-1, is EPEVTQTPSHQVTQMGQEVILRCVPISNHLYFYWYRQILGQKVEFLVSFYNNEISEKSEIFDDQFSVERPDGSNFTLKIRSTKLEDSAMYFCASTGGSHYNEQFFGPGTRLTVL.

This clone appeared a single time. J is TRBJ1-2 and V is TRBV6-4; 11 nucleotides line up with TRBD1. Germline CDR1 reads MRHNA; CDR2 reads SNTAGT. This CDR3 is 14 amino acids long. V lost 6 bases and J lost 4; bases outside the gene matches: 4. CDR3 in amino acids: CASRGQGEPYGYTF. As DNA, the CDR3 is TGTGCCAGCAGGGGACAGGGGGAGCCCTATGGCTACACCTTC.

The chain employs TRBV28 and TRBJ2-1; 8 positions match TRBD1. This CDR3 is 12 amino acids long. Germline V gives CDR1 MDHEN, CDR2 SYDVKM. After removal of 1 base from V and 15 bases from J, the junction contained 5 bases not matched to a gene. CDR3 bases: TGTGCCAGCAGTTTATTGGGGGACAGGTGGTTCTTC. Translation gives CASSLLGDRWFF.

This rearrangement joins TRBV7-7 to TRBJ2-1; the match to TRBD2 covers 9 bases. The ends lost 2 bases at V and 7 bases at J; junction bases unmatched: 6. Germline lookup yields CDR1 SSHAT and CDR2 FNYEAQ (reference sequence). CDR3 length: 15 residues. In DNA, the CDR3 is TGTGCCAGCAGCTTAAGGGCGGGAGGGCCGAATGAGCAGTTCTTC. This encodes CASSLRAGGPNEQFF.

The gene calls are TRBV6-5 and TRBJ2-2; 8 bases are a match to TRBD2. The CDR3 extends over 14 amino acids. CDR1 is MNHEY, CDR2 SVGAGI, per germline. Trimming took 6 bases from V and 1 from J; bases not matched to a gene: 1. CDR3 region: CASSGRENTGELFF. The DNA for the CDR3 is TGTGCCAGCAGCGGGAGGGAGAACACCGGGGAGCTGTTTTTT.

The V and J genes are TRBV21-1 and TRBJ2-3; the table's D gene call, TRBD2, was not cross checked with the DNA. TRBV21-1 is a documented pseudogene. The CDR3 sequence is 21 residues long. The chain's CDR3 is CASSKGRGQMRLAEQADTQYF. The CDR3 nucleotides read TGTGCCAGCAGCAAAGGGCGCGGGCAGATGCGACTAGCCGAGCAGGCAGATACGCAGTATTTT.

The chain uses TRBV28 and TRBJ1-1, with D possibly matching TRBD1 (5 bases). CDR3 length: 17 amino acids. Germline values: CDR1 MDHEN, CDR2 SYDVKM. V lost 5 bases, J lost 4 bases, and 23 bases lay in between. The CDR3 DNA is TGTGCCAGCAGTCCCCTAGGTAGCGGGGGGACGGGCACTGAAGCTTTCTTT. This sequence encodes CASSPLGSGGTGTEAFF.

The gene calls are TRBV6-6 and TRBJ1-1; weak D call: TRBD1 (5 bases). CDR1 and CDR2 from the germline V gene are MNHNY and SVGAGI (reference sequence). The CDR3 is 14 residues long. Between the trimmed V and J ends, which lost 2 bases and 4 bases, there was a span of 11 bases. The chain's CDR3 is CASSYPGGSTEAFF. The CDR3 nucleotides are TGTGCCAGCAGTTACCCCGGGGGGTCCACTGAAGCTTTCTTT.

The V call is TRBV7-9, the J call TRBJ2-2; 7 bases agree with TRBD1. After removal of 5 bases from V and 1 base from J, the junction contained 4 bases not matched to a gene. The CDR3 totals 15 residues. CDR1 and CDR2 from the germline V gene are SEHNR and FQNEAQ (reference sequence). Here the CDR3 DNA reads TGTGCCAGCAGCCCGACAGGGAAGAACACCGGGGAGCTGTTTTTT. This encodes CASSPTGKNTGELFF.

This clone occurred a few times. The chain has TRBV28 and TRBJ2-2, with TRBD2 identical over 12 bases. This CDR3 has 15 residues. Germline V gives CDR1 MDHEN, CDR2 SYDVKM. V lost 7 bases and J lost 6; bases outside the gene matches: 6. CDR3 sequence: CASITTSGRSGELFF. DNA of the CDR3: TGTGCCAGCATCACTACTAGCGGGAGGTCCGGGGAGCTGTTTTTT. Combining the CDR3 with reference TRBV28 and TRBJ2-2 gives the whole variable domain DVKVTQSSRYLVKRTGEKVFLECVQDMDHENMFWYRQDPGLGLRLIYFSYDVKMKEKGDIPEGYSVSREKKERFSLILESASTNQTSMYLCASITTSGRSGELFFGEGSRLTVL.

The gene calls are TRBV2 and TRBJ1-5, with 7 bases fitting TRBD1. Trimming cost V 11 bases and J 0 bases; bases outside gene matches: 10. CDR1 is SNHLY and CDR2 is FYNNEI in the germline V gene. The CDR3 covers 15 residues. The CDR3 DNA reads as TGTGCCTCCCGGGCGGGACAGAATAGCAATCAGCCCCAGCATTTT. Encoded protein: CASRAGQNSNQPQHF. Supplemented by reference TRBV2 and TRBJ1-5, the full variable domain reads EPEVTQTPSHQVTQMGQEVILRCVPISNHLYFYWYRQILGQKVEFLVSFYNNEISEKSEIFDDQFSVERPDGSNFTLKIRSTKLEDSAMYFCASRAGQNSNQPQHFGDGTRLSIL.

This sequence joins TRBV5-5 and TRBJ2-2; weak D call: TRBD1 (5 bases). Germline CDR1 SGHKS, CDR2 YYEKEE (reference sequence). CDR3 length: 15 amino acids. V lost 0 bases and J lost 6, with 12 bases in between. CDR3 in DNA: TGTGCCAGCAGCTTGGACCCAGGGTATGCCGGGGAGCTGTTTTTT. It specifies CASSLDPGYAGELFF.

The chain is built from TRBV18 and TRBJ1-1; D is undetermined. Trimming removed 3 bases at V and 1 base at J, with 9 bases between. This CDR3 has 14 amino acids. CDR1 KGHSH and CDR2 LQKENI come from the germline V gene. The chain's CDR3 is CASSPLAENTEAFF. DNA of the CDR3: TGTGCCAGCTCACCTCTCGCGGAGAACACTGAAGCTTTCTTT. Using reference TRBV18 and TRBJ1-1 for the parts outside the CDR3, the full variable domain is NAGVMQNPRHLVRRRGQEARLRCSPMKGHSHVYWYRQLPEEGLKFMVYLQKENIIDESGMPKERFSAEFPKEGPSILRIQQVVRGDSAAYFCASSPLAENTEAFFGQGTRLTVV.

V usage is TRBV7-9 and J usage is TRBJ2-2; 7 bases align to TRBD2. The CDR3 is 17 residues long. After removal of 4 bases from V and 0 bases from J, the junction contained 8 bases not matched to a gene. The germline V gene has CDR1 SEHNR and CDR2 FQNEAQ (reference sequence). CDR3: CASSSISSGSNTGELFF. Here the CDR3 DNA reads TGTGCCAGCAGCTCCATTTCTAGCGGTTCGAACACCGGGGAGCTGTTTTTT.

The gene calls are TRBV9 and TRBJ2-3, with D perhaps TRBD2 (5 bases). The V end lost 3 bases, the J end lost 2 bases, and 7 bases lay between the germline ends. Germline V gives CDR1 SGDLS, CDR2 YYNGEE. This CDR3 is 13 amino acids long. CDR3 in amino acids: CASSEAVTDTQYF. The CDR3 DNA reads TGTGCCAGCAGCGAAGCGGTCACAGATACGCAGTATTTT.

The gene calls are TRBV29-1 and TRBJ2-1; D is possibly TRBD2 (5 bases). The CDR3 is 12 residues long. Per the germline V gene, CDR1 is SQVTM and CDR2 is ANQGSEA. V lost 3 bases to trimming and J lost 6 bases, with 9 bases between them. The CDR3 reads CSVEASFNEQFF. In DNA, the CDR3 is TGCAGCGTTGAGGCTAGCTTCAATGAGCAGTTCTTC.